Shown below are 15 T cell receptor beta chains from a single sample sequenced in a study of CD8+CD57+ T cells in acquired aplastic anemia. Profiles of TCR beta VDJ and CDR3 were generated from a genomic DNA template. One entry per CDR3 protein, called by TCRdb with MiXCR from the reads. The sample lists some 410,000 distinct CDR3 sequences, around 72% occurring once. The source material was sorted CD4+, CD8+, or CD8+CD57+ T cells (not recorded which) from PBMCs. All receptors come from a human donor in good health, serving as a control.

This clonotype was recorded at least ten times. This chain joins TRBV7-9 and TRBJ1-3; TRBD1 matches at 8 bases. Germline V gene lookup returns CDR1 SEHNR and CDR2 FQNEAQ (reference sequence). The length of the CDR3 is 13 residues. Germline trimming cut 4 bases from V and 4 bases from J; bases unmatched to any gene: 0. CDR3 DNA: TGTGCCAGCAGCTGGACAGGGGGAAACACCATATATTTT. The encoded protein is CASSWTGGNTIYF.

This clonotype was picked up a small number of times. The CDR3 DNA reads as TGTGCCAGCAGTTACTCGATTGGTGATGGCTACACCTTC. It translates to CASSYSIGDGYTF. The gene calls are TRBV6-5 and TRBJ1-2; D remains ambiguous. There are 13 residues in the CDR3. V shed 0 bases and J shed 6 bases, with 8 bases lying between them. Per the germline V gene, CDR1 is MNHEY and CDR2 is SVGAGI.

The genes are TRBV7-2 and TRBJ2-1; no reliable D call. Trimming took off 4 bases at V and 8 bases at J, with 21 bases between the two ends. The CDR3 totals 16 residues. CDR1 is SGHTA, CDR2 FQGNSA, per germline. The CDR3 DNA reads TGTGCCAGCAGCTCCCTTAGTAACCTTGGGTACGATGAGCAGTTCTTC. The encoded protein is CASSSLSNLGYDEQFF.

With regard to this clonotype: One junction end does not reproduce the germline sequence, and a read error may be involved. The V and J genes are TRBV9 and TRBJ2-1, with 11 bases aligning to TRBD2. CDR3 size: 18 residues. Germline V gene data show CDR1 as SGDLS and CDR2 as YYNGEE. The DNA of the CDR3 is TGTGCCAGCAGCGTAGCGCATAGCGGGGGGGGCCGACACAATGAGCGGTTCTTC. Protein sequence: CASSVAHSGGGRHNERFF. Together with reference TRBV9 and TRBJ2-1, the CDR3 gives the full variable domain: DSGVTQTPKHLITATGQRVTLRCSPRSGDLSVYWYQQSLDQGLQFLIQYYNGEERAKGNILERFSAQQFPDLHSELNLSSLELGDSALYFCASSVAHSGGGRHNERFFGPGTRLTVL.

J is TRBJ2-2 and V is TRBV29-1, with unresolved D. V dropped 6 bases and J dropped 5 bases, with 16 bases sitting between them. The CDR3 is made up of 14 amino acids. Germline loops: CDR1 SQVTM, CDR2 ANQGSEA. Here the CDR3 reads CSVSYARATGELFF. CDR3 coding DNA: TGCAGCGTGAGCTACGCGAGAGCAACCGGGGAGCTGTTTTTT.

V usage is TRBV5-1 and J usage is TRBJ1-5; D gene ambiguous. V lost 4 bases and J 2 bases, leaving 19 bases between the germline ends. This CDR3 has 17 residues. Germline lookup yields CDR1 SGHRS and CDR2 YFSETQ. For the CDR3, the DNA is TGCGCCAGCAGCGCGGACGGTGGGGTTGGGGGCAATCAGCCCCAGCATTTT. This codes for CASSADGGVGGNQPQHF.

This clonotype was counted many times. The gene calls are TRBV7-3 and TRBJ2-3, with D maybe TRBD2 (5 bases). Germline V gene sequence: CDR1 SGHTA, CDR2 FQGTGA. This CDR3 comprises 16 residues. The V and J ends lost 4 bases and 4 bases respectively, with 18 bases between them. CDR3 loop: CASSSRSAQRADTQYF. For the CDR3, the DNA is TGTGCCAGCAGCTCACGTTCGGCACAGAGGGCAGATACGCAGTATTTT.

This clonotype was seen more than once but under ten times. A much bigger clone sits one base away, suggesting this may be a read error. The V call is TRBV7-2, the J call TRBJ1-4; D unclear. The germline V gene encodes CDR1 SGHTA and CDR2 FQGNSA. This CDR3 comprises 14 residues. The CDR3, as DNA: TGTGCCAGCAGGGGGATATCAACTAATGAAAGACTGTTTTTT. It yields the protein CASRGISTNERLFF.

This clonotype was observed a single time. V usage is TRBV5-4 and J usage is TRBJ1-2; D perhaps matches TRBD1 (5 bases). Per germline, CDR1 SGHNT and CDR2 YYREEE (reference sequence). This CDR3 region has 18 residues. Deletions cut 4 bases from V and 1 base from J, with 23 bases between. The CDR3 sequence: CASSPSGRAEVNNYGYTF. Written as DNA, the CDR3 is TGTGCCAGCAGCCCATCGGGGCGGGCCGAAGTTAATAACTATGGCTACACCTTC. Complete variable domain (other parts from reference TRBV5-4 and TRBJ1-2): ETGVTQSPTHLIKTRGQQVTLRCSSQSGHNTVSWYQQALGQGPQFIFQYYREEENGRGNFPPRFSGLQFPNYSSELNVNALELDDSALYLCASSPSGRAEVNNYGYTFGSGTRLTVV.

In the case of this clonotype: Germline is not matched at one junction end, which may reflect a read error. The rearrangement uses TRBV7-6 and TRBJ1-2; D possibly corresponds to TRBD1 (5 bases). The germline V gene has CDR1 SGHVS and CDR2 FNYEAQ. The CDR3 consists of 14 residues. DNA for the CDR3: TGTGCCAGCAGCCGCGAGGACACAAGGGAAACTTTCTTTTTC. Translating gives CASSREDTRETFFF.

Concerning this clonotype itself: An end of the junction differs from the germline gene, which may be a read error. The chain uses TRBV24-1 and TRBJ2-1; D remains ambiguous. The germline gives CDR1 KGHDR, CDR2 SFDVKD. The CDR3 has 15 amino acids. Written as DNA, the CDR3 is TGTGCCACCAGTGTCCGATCAGAGGCCTACCAGCCCCAGCAGTTC. Translated: CATSVRSEAYQPQQF.

Comment on this clonotype: The CDR3 does not end in the conserved phenylalanine or tryptophan, so this is likely a read error. The rearrangement joins TRBV10-3 to TRBJ1-2; no clear D. V gave up 10 bases and J gave up 5 bases, with 11 bases separating them. The germline gives CDR1 ENHRY, CDR2 SYGVKD. CDR3 length: 11 residues. The CDR3 is CATLVGYGYTL. In nucleotides, the CDR3 is TGTGCCACCCTCGTGGGGTATGGCTACACCCTC.

The V call is TRBV9, the J call TRBJ2-1; D is possibly TRBD1 (5 bases). Germline V gene sequence: CDR1 SGDLS, CDR2 YYNGEE. Deletions cut 4 bases from V and 15 bases from J, with 23 bases between. This CDR3 region has 14 residues. CDR3 sequence (DNA): TGTGCCAGCAGCAGGAACAGGAACACTAATGCTTTGTTCTTC. It encodes CASSRNRNTNALFF.

This clonotype was seen many times. The J gene is TRBJ2-1, the V gene TRBV20-1; possibly TRBD1 or TRBD2 for D (6 bases each). This CDR3 contains 17 residues. The V end lost 2 bases, the J end lost 0 bases, and 17 bases lay between the germline ends. From germline, CDR1 is DFQATT and CDR2 SNEGSKA (reference sequence). CDR3 in amino acids: CSARRTGARGSYNEQFF. For the CDR3, the DNA is TGCAGTGCTAGAAGGACGGGGGCCCGGGGCTCCTACAATGAGCAGTTCTTC.

This clonotype was seen ten or more times. The chain couples TRBV4-1 to TRBJ1-1, with D unresolved. Deletions cut 3 bases from V and 2 bases from J, with 13 bases between. This CDR3 contains 15 residues. Germline CDR1 and CDR2: MGHRA and YSYEKL. CDR3 coding DNA: TGCGCCAGCAGCCATCCCGGCGGGGAAAACACTGAAGCTTTCTTT. Its translation: CASSHPGGENTEAFF.